Following are 23 T cell receptor beta chains from one sample sequenced in a study of cytomegalovirus exposure and HLA in healthy donors. TCRdb's copy holds only in-frame clones and misses some; the assay was immunoSEQ multiplex PCR. The table lists about 280,000 clones, 85% to 90% of them singletons. Material for sequencing was PBMCs. The source of these receptors is a woman between 18 and 29 years old in good health and CMV-seronegative.

The chain combines TRBV28 with TRBJ2-3; perhaps TRBD1 as D (5 bases). The CDR3 runs 14 residues. Germline loops: CDR1 MDHEN, CDR2 SYDVKM. V lost 6 bases to trimming and J lost 4 bases, with 14 bases between them. Here the CDR3 reads CASSQGGLSDTQYF. The CDR3 DNA sequence: TGTGCCAGCAGCCAGGGCGGTCTCTCAGATACGCAGTATTTT.

The CDR3 region has the DNA TGTGCCAGCACCCGGGGGGTATTGGGTACCGGGGAGCTGTTTTTT. Amino acids: CASTRGVLGTGELFF. This chain connects TRBV2 to TRBJ2-2, with TRBD2 matching 7 bases. With 7 bases clipped from V and 5 bases from J, the junction kept 10 bases outside the gene matches. CDR1 SNHLY and CDR2 FYNNEI come from the germline V gene. The CDR3 runs 15 residues.

CDR3 sequence reads: CAWRQTDEAFF. The CDR3, as DNA: TGTGCCTGGAGGCAAACAGATGAAGCTTTCTTT. The chain uses TRBV30 and TRBJ1-1, with D uncertain. The germline V gene encodes CDR1 GTSNPN and CDR2 SVGIG (reference sequence). Trimming removed 3 bases at V and 7 bases at J, with 9 bases between. This CDR3 is 11 amino acids long. Drawing the rest from reference TRBV30 and TRBJ1-1, the complete variable domain is SQTIHQWPATLVQPVGSPLSLECTVEGTSNPNLYWYRQAAGRGLQLLFYSVGIGQISSEVPQNLSASRPQDRQFILSSKKLLLSDSGFYLCAWRQTDEAFFGQGTRLTVV.

The chain employs TRBV19 and TRBJ2-7; possible D gene TRBD1, 6 bases. This CDR3 is built from 17 residues. The V end was cut by 2 bases, the J end by 0 bases, with 17 bases between. The germline V gene has CDR1 LNHDA and CDR2 SQIVND (reference sequence). The chain's CDR3 is CASSIFPQGTSSYEQYF. In nucleotides, the CDR3 is TGTGCCAGTAGTATATTTCCCCAGGGGACGAGCTCCTACGAGCAGTACTTC. The variable domain in full, with the rest retrieved from reference TRBV19 and TRBJ2-7, is DGGITQSPKYLFRKEGQNVTLSCEQNLNHDAMYWYRQDPGQGLRLIYYSQIVNDFQKGDIAEGYSVSREKKESFPLTVTSAQKNPTAFYLCASSIFPQGTSSYEQYFGPGTRLTVT.

The chain carries TRBV27 and TRBJ2-7, with D perhaps TRBD2 (5 bases). The CDR3 runs to 15 residues. The V end was cut by 0 bases, the J end by 2 bases, with 11 bases between. Germline V gene data show CDR1 as MNHEY and CDR2 as SMNVEV (reference sequence). The CDR3 loop reads CASSLSRGSTYEQYF. CDR3 sequence (DNA): TGTGCCAGCAGTTTATCCCGGGGTTCGACCTACGAGCAGTACTTC.

The rearrangement uses TRBV25-1 and TRBJ2-1, with 7 positions matching TRBD2. The V gene's germline CDR1 is MGHDK and CDR2 SYGVNS. CDR3 length equals 17 residues. After removal of 8 bases from V and 9 bases from J, the junction contained 22 bases not matched to a gene. Here the CDR3 reads CASSGREWGDRVGEQFF. Here the CDR3 DNA reads TGTGCCAGCTCGGGGAGGGAGTGGGGAGATCGAGTGGGTGAGCAGTTCTTC.

This rearrangement joins TRBV5-6 to TRBJ1-2, with 7 positions matching TRBD1. CDR3 size: 15 residues. Germline values: CDR1 SGHDT, CDR2 YYEEEE. With 3 bases clipped from V and 4 bases from J, the junction kept 9 bases outside the gene matches. CDR3: CASSSVGDRGYGYTF. The CDR3 DNA is TGTGCCAGCAGCTCCGTAGGGGACAGAGGCTATGGCTACACCTTC.

The chain recombines TRBV6-5 with TRBJ2-3; 14 positions match TRBD2. Germline V gene data show CDR1 as MNHEY and CDR2 as SVGAGI. There are 16 residues in the CDR3. Trimming took 4 bases from V and 3 from J; bases not matched to a gene: 3. Written as DNA, the CDR3 is TGTGCCAGCAGTTTGAGACTAGCGGGAGGGACAGATACGCAGTATTTT. This gives the protein CASSLRLAGGTDTQYF.

The rearrangement joins TRBV1 to TRBJ1-3; the table's D call of TRBD1 was not tested on the DNA. TRBV1 is a pseudogene. The CDR3 is 16 amino acids. DNA of the CDR3: TGCACCAGCAGCCAAGGAATTGACAGGAATGGAAACACCATATATTTT. The encoded protein is CTSSQGIDRNGNTIYF.

The rearrangement uses TRBV7-8 and TRBJ2-2; 8 bases agree with TRBD2. V gave up 2 bases and J gave up 3 bases; unmatched junction bases: 23. Germline V lookup: CDR1 SGHVS, CDR2 FQNEAQ. The CDR3 is 22 amino acids. CDR3 nucleotides: TGTGCCAGCAGCTTAATGCGGGGGGCATTAGCGACCCGGAGCTCAGACACCGGGGAGCTGTTTTTT. Its translation is CASSLMRGALATRSSDTGELFF.

The V gene is TRBV28, the J gene TRBJ2-3; no firm D call. The CDR3 covers 11 residues. Germline V gene data show CDR1 as MDHEN and CDR2 as SYDVKM. V lost 9 bases and J lost 3, with 7 bases in between. The chain's CDR3 is CASEKTDTQYF. CDR3 sequence (DNA): TGTGCCAGTGAGAAGACAGATACGCAGTATTTT. The full variable domain, completed using reference TRBV28 and TRBJ2-3, is DVKVTQSSRYLVKRTGEKVFLECVQDMDHENMFWYRQDPGLGLRLIYFSYDVKMKEKGDIPEGYSVSREKKERFSLILESASTNQTSMYLCASEKTDTQYFGPGTRLTVL.

V gene TRBV23-1 combines with J gene TRBJ2-1, with 7 bases that match TRBD2. TRBV23-1 counts as an open reading frame of uncertain function. The CDR3 covers 11 residues. J was trimmed by 14 bases and V by 3 bases; bases with no gene match: 4. CDR3 in DNA: TGCGCCAGCAGTCAGGGCCGGGGGGAGTTCTTC. Its translation: CASSQGRGEFF.

V gene TRBV5-4 combines with J gene TRBJ2-1; D gene uncertain. The V and J ends lost 0 bases and 5 bases respectively, with 6 bases between them. CDR1 and CDR2 from the germline V gene are SGHNT and YYREEE (reference sequence). The CDR3 is 13 amino acids. The DNA of the CDR3 is TGTGCCAGCAGCTTGGTGTCAAACAATGAGCAGTTCTTC. Amino acids: CASSLVSNNEQFF.

The genes are TRBV15 and TRBJ2-1; D is possibly TRBD1 (6 bases). The CDR3 extends over 14 amino acids. V lost 0 bases to trimming and J lost 7 bases, with 10 bases between them. The germline gives CDR1 LNHNV, CDR2 YYDKDF (reference sequence). CDR3 in amino acids: CATSREQGSNEQFF. The CDR3 region has the DNA TGTGCCACCAGCAGAGAACAGGGTTCGAATGAGCAGTTCTTC.

V is TRBV9 and J is TRBJ2-5, with 7 bases lining up with TRBD2. The V segment lost 4 bases and the J segment 3 bases; nucleotides outside the gene matches: 9. The CDR3 runs to 15 residues. The germline V gene has CDR1 SGDLS and CDR2 YYNGEE. The CDR3 DNA is TGTGCCAGCAGCCGCATAGCGGGTGCTGAAGAGACCCAGTACTTC. It translates to CASSRIAGAEETQYF.

This clone was found once. The chain combines TRBV27 with TRBJ2-2, with TRBD1 matching 7 bases. With V trimmed by 0 bases and J by 1 base, 8 bases remained unmatched. The CDR3 loop spans 18 amino acids. Germline V CDR1 and CDR2: MNHEY, SMNVEV (reference sequence). CDR3 bases: TGTGCCAGCAGTTTATCGTTGGGGGACAGTCTGAACACCGGGGAGCTGTTTTTT. Protein: CASSLSLGDSLNTGELFF.

This sequence joins TRBV7-8 and TRBJ1-1, with 7 bases fitting TRBD1. The CDR3 contains 13 residues. The V segment lost 4 bases and the J segment 9 bases; nucleotides outside the gene matches: 8. Germline CDR1 reads SGHVS; CDR2 reads FQNEAQ. The CDR3 is CASSYTGQVKAFF. In DNA form, the CDR3 reads TGTGCCAGCAGCTACACCGGACAGGTTAAAGCTTTCTTT. The whole variable domain, remainder taken from reference TRBV7-8 and TRBJ1-1, is GAGVSQSPRYKVAKRGQDVALRCDPISGHVSLFWYQQALGQGPEFLTYFQNEAQLDKSGLPSDRFFAERPEGSVSTLKIQRTQQEDSAVYLCASSYTGQVKAFFGQGTRLTVV.

The chain employs TRBV28 and TRBJ1-3; maybe TRBD1 (6 bases). The CDR3 sequence is 14 residues long. CDR1 is MDHEN and CDR2 is SYDVKM in the germline V gene. Trimming shortened V by 6 bases and J by 4 bases, and 13 bases separated the two germline ends. This CDR3 reads CASRSGVAGNTIYF. In DNA form, the CDR3 reads TGTGCCAGCAGATCAGGGGTAGCAGGAAACACCATATATTTT. Variable domain in full (rest from reference TRBV28 and TRBJ1-3): DVKVTQSSRYLVKRTGEKVFLECVQDMDHENMFWYRQDPGLGLRLIYFSYDVKMKEKGDIPEGYSVSREKKERFSLILESASTNQTSMYLCASRSGVAGNTIYFGEGSWLTVV.

The CDR3 loop is CATSRLAGEKTQYF. The CDR3 nucleotides read TGTGCCACCAGCCGACTAGCGGGAGAGAAGACCCAGTACTTC. The chain joins TRBV15 to TRBJ2-5; 12 bases align to TRBD2. The CDR3 runs 14 residues. V lost 5 bases and J lost 6; bases outside the gene matches: 4. The germline V gene encodes CDR1 LNHNV and CDR2 YYDKDF (reference sequence).

The rearrangement joins TRBV10-3 to TRBJ2-2; 12 positions agree with TRBD2. The junction had 10 bases not matched to a gene; V was cut back by 4 bases and J by 7 bases. This CDR3 is 17 amino acids long. Germline CDR1 and CDR2: ENHRY and SYGVKD. CDR3 coding DNA: TGTGCCATCAGTGGCAGACTAGCGGGAGTTGCGGTCGGGGAGCTGTTTTTT. It encodes CAISGRLAGVAVGELFF.

The chain employs TRBV28 and TRBJ1-1; possible D gene TRBD1, 6 bases. The V gene's germline CDR1 is MDHEN and CDR2 SYDVKM. The CDR3 sequence is 16 residues long. Between the trimmed V and J ends, which lost 4 bases and 0 bases, there was a span of 15 bases. For the CDR3, the DNA is TGTGCCAGCAGTTACGTCAGGGGCCCCATGAACACTGAAGCTTTCTTT. Protein sequence: CASSYVRGPMNTEAFF.

The chain links TRBV29-1 to TRBJ1-1; TRBD1 aligns across 7 bases. The trim removed 6 bases at V and 1 base at J, leaving 8 bases unmatched. This CDR3 contains 14 residues. CDR1 SQVTM and CDR2 ANQGSEA come from the germline V gene. This CDR3 reads CSVPSGTANTEAFF. The CDR3 region has the DNA TGCAGCGTCCCTTCCGGGACAGCGAACACTGAAGCTTTCTTT.

J is TRBJ1-5 and V is TRBV28; 8 bases map to TRBD1. Unmatched junction bases numbered 10, after V lost 5 bases and J lost 10 bases. The CDR3 extends over 14 amino acids. Germline loops: CDR1 MDHEN, CDR2 SYDVKM. CDR3 protein: CASSLGQANNPQHF. For the CDR3, the DNA is TGTGCCAGCAGTCTGGGACAGGCCAACAACCCCCAGCATTTT.